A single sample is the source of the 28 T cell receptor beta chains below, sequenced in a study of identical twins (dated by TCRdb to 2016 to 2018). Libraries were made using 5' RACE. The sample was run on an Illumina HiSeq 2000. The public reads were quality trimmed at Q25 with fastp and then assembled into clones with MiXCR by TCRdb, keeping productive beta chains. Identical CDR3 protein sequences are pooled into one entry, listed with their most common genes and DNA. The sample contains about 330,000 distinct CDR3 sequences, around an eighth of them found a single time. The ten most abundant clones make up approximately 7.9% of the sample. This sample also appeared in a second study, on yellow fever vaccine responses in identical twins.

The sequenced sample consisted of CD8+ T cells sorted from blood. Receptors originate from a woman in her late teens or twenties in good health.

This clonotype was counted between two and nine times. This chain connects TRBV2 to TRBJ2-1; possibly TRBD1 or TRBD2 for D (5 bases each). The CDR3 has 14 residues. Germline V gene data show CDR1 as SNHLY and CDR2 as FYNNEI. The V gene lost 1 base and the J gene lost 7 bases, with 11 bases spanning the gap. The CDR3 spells CASSEVGVTNEQFF. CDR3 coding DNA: TGTGCCAGCAGTGAAGTGGGGGTCACGAATGAGCAGTTCTTC.

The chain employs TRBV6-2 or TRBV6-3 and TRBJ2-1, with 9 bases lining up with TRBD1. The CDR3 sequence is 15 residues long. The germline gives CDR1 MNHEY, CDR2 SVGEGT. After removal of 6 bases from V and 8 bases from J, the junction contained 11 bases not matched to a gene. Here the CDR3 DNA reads TGTGCCAGCAGCCCCGGACAGGGGATTTATGATGAGCAGTTCTTC. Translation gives CASSPGQGIYDEQFF.

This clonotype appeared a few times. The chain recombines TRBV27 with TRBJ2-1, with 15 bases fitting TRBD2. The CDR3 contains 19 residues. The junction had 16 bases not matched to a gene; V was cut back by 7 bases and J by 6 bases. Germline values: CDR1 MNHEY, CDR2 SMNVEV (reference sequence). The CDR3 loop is CASTTARTSGRAVVNEQFF. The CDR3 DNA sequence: TGTGCCAGCACCACTGCCCGGACTAGCGGGAGGGCCGTTGTCAATGAGCAGTTCTTC.

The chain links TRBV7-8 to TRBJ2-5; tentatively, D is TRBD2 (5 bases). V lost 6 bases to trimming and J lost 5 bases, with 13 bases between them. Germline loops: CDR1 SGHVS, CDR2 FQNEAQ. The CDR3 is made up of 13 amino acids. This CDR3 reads CASRGLFGETQYF. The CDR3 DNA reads TGTGCCAGCAGAGGACTGTTTGGGGAGACCCAGTACTTC.

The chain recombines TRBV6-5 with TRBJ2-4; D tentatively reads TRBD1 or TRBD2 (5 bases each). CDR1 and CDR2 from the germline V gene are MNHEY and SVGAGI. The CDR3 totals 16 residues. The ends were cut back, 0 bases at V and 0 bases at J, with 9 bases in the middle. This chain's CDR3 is CASSYSGTTAKNIQYF. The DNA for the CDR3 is TGTGCCAGCAGTTACTCGGGGACCACAGCCAAAAACATTCAGTACTTC.

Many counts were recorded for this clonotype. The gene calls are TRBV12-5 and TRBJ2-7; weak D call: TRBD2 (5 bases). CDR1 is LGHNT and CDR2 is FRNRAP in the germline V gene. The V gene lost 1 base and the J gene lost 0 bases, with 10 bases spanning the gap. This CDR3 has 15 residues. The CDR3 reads CASGLDGKSSYEQYF. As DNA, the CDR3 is TGTGCTAGTGGTTTGGACGGGAAAAGCTCCTACGAGCAGTACTTC.

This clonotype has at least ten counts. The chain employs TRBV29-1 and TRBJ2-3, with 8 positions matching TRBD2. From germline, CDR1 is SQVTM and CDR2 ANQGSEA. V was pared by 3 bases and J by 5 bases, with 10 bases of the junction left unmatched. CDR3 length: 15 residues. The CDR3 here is CSVDGQREIGDTQYF. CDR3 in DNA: TGCAGCGTTGATGGGCAGCGGGAGATTGGAGATACGCAGTATTTT.

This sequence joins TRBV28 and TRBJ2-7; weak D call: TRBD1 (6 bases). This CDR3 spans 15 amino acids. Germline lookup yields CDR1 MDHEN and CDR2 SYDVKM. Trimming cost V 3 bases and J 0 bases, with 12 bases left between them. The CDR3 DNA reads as TGTGCCAGCAGTTTTGGGGACACGCACTCCTACGAGCAGTACTTC. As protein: CASSFGDTHSYEQYF.

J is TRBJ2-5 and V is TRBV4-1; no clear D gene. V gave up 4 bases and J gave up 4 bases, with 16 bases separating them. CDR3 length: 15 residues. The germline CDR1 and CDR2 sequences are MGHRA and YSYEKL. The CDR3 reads CASSRSPADGETQYF. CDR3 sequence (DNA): TGCGCCAGCAGCCGCAGCCCCGCGGATGGAGAGACCCAGTACTTC.

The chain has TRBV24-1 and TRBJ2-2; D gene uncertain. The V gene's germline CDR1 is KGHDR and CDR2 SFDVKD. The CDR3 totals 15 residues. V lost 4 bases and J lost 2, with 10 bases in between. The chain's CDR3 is CATSDKGFNTGELFF. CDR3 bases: TGTGCCACCAGTGACAAGGGTTTCAACACCGGGGAGCTGTTTTTT.

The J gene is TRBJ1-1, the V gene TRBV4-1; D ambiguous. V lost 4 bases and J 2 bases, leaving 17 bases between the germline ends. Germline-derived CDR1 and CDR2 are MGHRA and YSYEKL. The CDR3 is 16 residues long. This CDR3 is CASSPKGDGINTEAFF. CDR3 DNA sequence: TGCGCCAGCAGCCCTAAGGGCGACGGGATTAACACTGAAGCTTTCTTT.

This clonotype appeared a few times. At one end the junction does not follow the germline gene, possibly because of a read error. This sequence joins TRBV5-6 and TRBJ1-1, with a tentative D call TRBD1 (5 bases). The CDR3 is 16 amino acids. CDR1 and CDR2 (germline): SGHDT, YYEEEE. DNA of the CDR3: TGTGCCAGCAGCTTGTGGGGGTGGTGGTTGGACACTGAAGTTTTCTTT. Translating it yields CASSLWGWWLDTEVFF.

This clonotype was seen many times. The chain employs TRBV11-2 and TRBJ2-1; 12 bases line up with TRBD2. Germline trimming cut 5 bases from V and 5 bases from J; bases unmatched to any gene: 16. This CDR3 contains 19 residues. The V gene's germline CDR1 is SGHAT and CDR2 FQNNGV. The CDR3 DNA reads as TGTGCCAGCAGCCCGCTAGGACTAGCGGGGTTCCCCCCGGACAATGAGCAGTTCTTC. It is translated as CASSPLGLAGFPPDNEQFF.

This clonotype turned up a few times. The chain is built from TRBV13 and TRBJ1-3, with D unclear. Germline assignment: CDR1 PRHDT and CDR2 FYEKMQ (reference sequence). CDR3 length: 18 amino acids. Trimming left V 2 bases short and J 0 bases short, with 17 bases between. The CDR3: CASSLLPTGGLSGNTIYF. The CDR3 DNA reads TGTGCCAGCAGCTTACTGCCAACTGGCGGCCTCTCTGGAAACACCATATATTTT.

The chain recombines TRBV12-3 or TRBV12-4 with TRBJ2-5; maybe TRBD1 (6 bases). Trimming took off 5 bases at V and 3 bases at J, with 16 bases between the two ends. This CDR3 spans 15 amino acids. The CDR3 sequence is CASSLNRVLEETQYF. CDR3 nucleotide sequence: TGTGCCAGCAGTCTAAACAGGGTCTTGGAAGAGACCCAGTACTTC.

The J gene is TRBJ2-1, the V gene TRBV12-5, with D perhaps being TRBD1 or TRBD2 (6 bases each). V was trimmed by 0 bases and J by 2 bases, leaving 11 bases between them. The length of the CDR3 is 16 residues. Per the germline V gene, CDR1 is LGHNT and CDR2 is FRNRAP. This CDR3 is CASGLVGGWTYNEQFF. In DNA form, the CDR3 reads TGTGCTAGTGGTTTGGTAGGGGGGTGGACCTACAATGAGCAGTTCTTC.

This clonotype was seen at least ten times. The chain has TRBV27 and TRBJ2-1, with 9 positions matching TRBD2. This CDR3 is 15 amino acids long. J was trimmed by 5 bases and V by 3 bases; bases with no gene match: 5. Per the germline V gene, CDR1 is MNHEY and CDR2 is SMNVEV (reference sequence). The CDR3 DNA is TGTGCCAGCAGTTTTGGTGGCGGGAGGGACAATGAGCAGTTCTTC. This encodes CASSFGGGRDNEQFF.

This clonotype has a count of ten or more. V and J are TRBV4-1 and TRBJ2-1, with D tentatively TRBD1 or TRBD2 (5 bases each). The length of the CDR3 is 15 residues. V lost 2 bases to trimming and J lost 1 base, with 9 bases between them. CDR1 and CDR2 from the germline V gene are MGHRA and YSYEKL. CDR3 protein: CASSQRDGSYNEQFF. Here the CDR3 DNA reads TGCGCCAGCAGCCAAAGGGACGGATCCTACAATGAGCAGTTCTTC.

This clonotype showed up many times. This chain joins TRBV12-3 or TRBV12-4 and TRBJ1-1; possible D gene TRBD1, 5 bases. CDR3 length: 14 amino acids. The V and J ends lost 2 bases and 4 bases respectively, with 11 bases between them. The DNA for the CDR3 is TGTGCCAGCAGTTTACGTTTCGGGGGCACTGAAGCTTTCTTT. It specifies CASSLRFGGTEAFF.

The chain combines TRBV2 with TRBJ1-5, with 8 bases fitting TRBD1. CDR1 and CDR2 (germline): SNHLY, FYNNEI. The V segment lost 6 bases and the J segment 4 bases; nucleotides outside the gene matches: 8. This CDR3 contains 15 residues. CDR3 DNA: TGTGCCAGCAGGGTAGACAGGGGTGATAATCAGCCCCAGCATTTT. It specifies CASRVDRGDNQPQHF.

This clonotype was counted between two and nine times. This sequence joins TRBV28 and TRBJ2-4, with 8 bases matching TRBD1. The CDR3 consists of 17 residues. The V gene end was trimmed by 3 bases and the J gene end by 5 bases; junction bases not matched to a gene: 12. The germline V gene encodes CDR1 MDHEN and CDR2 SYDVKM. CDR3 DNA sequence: TGTGCCAGCAGTTTTAGATGGGACAGGTCTGTGGAAAACATTCAGTACTTC. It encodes CASSFRWDRSVENIQYF.

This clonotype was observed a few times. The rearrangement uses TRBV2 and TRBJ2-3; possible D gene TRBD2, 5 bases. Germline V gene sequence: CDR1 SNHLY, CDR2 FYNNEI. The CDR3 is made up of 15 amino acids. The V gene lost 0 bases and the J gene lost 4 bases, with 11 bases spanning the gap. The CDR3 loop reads CASSEAGLAADTQYF. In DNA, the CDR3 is TGTGCCAGCAGTGAAGCGGGTCTAGCTGCAGATACGCAGTATTTT.

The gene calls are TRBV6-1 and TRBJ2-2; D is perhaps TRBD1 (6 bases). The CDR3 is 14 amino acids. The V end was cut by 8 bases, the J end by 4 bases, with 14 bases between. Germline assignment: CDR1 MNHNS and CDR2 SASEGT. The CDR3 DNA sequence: TGTGCCAGCGAAGCAGGGGTCGCCACCGGGGAGCTGTTTTTT. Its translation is CASEAGVATGELFF.

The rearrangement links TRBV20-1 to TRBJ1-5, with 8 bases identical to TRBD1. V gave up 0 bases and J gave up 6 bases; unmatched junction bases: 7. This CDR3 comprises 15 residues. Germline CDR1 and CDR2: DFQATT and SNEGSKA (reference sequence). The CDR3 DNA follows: TGCAGTGCTAGAGATTCGGCAGGGGGCGGTCAGCCCCAGCATTTT. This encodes CSARDSAGGGQPQHF.

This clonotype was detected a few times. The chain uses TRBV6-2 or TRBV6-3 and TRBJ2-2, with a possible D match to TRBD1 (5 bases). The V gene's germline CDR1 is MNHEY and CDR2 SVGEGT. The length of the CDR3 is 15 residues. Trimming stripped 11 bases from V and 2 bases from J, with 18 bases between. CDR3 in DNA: TGTGCCTCCGAACGCCGACAGTATAACACCGGGGAGCTGTTTTTT. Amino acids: CASERRQYNTGELFF.

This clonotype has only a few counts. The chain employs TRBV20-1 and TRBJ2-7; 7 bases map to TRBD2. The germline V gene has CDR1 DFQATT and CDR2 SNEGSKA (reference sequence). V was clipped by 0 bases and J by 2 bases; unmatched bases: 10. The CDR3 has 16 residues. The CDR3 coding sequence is TGCAGTGCTAGAGATGGGTCTGGCGGGAGTCCCTACGAGCAGTACTTC. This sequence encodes CSARDGSGGSPYEQYF.

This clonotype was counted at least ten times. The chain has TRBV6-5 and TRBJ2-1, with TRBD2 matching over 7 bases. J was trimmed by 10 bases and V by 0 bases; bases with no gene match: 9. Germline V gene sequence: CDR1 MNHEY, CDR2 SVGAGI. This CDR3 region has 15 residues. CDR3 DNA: TGTGCCAGCAGTTACTCCCGCGGGAGTTCAAGGGAGCAGTTCTTC. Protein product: CASSYSRGSSREQFF.

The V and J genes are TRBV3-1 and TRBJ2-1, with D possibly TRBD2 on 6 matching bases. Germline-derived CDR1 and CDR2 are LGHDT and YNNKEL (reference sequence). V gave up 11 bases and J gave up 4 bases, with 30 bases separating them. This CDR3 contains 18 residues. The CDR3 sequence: CASSQHMPCGGKYNEQFF. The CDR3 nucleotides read TGTGCCTCCTCCCAGCATATGCCTTGCGGAGGGAAATACAATGAGCAGTTCTTC.